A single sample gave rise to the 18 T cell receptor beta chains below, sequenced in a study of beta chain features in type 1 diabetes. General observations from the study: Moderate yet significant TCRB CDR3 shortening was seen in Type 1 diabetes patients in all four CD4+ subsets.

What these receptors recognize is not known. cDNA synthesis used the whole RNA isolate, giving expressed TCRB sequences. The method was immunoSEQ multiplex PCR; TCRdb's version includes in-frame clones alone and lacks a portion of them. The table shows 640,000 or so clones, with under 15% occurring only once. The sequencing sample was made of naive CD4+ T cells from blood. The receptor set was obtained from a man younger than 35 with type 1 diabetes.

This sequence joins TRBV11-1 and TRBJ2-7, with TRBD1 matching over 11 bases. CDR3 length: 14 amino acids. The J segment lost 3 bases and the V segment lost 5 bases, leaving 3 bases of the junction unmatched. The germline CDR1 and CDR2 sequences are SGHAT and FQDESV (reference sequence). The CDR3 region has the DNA TGTGCCAGCAGCGCCGGGACAGGGGGCTACGAGCAGTACTTC. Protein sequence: CASSAGTGGYEQYF.

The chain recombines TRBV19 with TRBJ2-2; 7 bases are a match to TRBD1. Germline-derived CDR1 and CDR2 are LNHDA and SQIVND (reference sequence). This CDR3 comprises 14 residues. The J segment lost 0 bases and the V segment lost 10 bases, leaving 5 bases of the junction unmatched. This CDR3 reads CATAGTANTGELFF. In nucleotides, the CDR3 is TGTGCCACTGCCGGGACAGCGAACACCGGGGAGCTGTTTTTT. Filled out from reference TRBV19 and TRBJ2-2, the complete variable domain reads DGGITQSPKYLFRKEGQNVTLSCEQNLNHDAMYWYRQDPGQGLRLIYYSQIVNDFQKGDIAEGYSVSREKKESFPLTVTSAQKNPTAFYLCATAGTANTGELFFGEGSRLTVL.

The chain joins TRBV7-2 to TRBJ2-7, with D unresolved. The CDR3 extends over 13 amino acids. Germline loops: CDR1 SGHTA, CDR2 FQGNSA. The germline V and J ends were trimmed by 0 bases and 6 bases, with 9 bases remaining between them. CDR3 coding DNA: TGTGCCAGCAGCTTAGCTAGCTATGGCGAGCAGTACTTC. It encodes CASSLASYGEQYF. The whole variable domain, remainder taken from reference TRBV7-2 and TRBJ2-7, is GAGVSQSPSNKVTEKGKDVELRCDPISGHTALYWYRQSLGQGLEFLIYFQGNSAPDKSGLPSDRFSAERTGGSVSTLTIQRTQQEDSAVYLCASSLASYGEQYFGPGTRLTVT.

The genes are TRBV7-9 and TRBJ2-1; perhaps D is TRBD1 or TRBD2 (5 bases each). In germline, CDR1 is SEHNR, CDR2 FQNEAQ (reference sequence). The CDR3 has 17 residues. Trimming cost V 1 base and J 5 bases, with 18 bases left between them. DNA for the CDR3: TGTGCCAGCAGCTTAGGGGGACCTCCCTTGATAGACAATGAGCAGTTCTTC. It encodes CASSLGGPPLIDNEQFF.

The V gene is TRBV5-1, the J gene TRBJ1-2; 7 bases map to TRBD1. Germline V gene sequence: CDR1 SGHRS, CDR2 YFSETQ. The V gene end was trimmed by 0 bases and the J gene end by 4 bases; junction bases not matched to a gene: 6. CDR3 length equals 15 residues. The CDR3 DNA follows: TGCGCCAGCAGCTTGGGACAGGGCCTATCCTATGGCTACACCTTC. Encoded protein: CASSLGQGLSYGYTF.

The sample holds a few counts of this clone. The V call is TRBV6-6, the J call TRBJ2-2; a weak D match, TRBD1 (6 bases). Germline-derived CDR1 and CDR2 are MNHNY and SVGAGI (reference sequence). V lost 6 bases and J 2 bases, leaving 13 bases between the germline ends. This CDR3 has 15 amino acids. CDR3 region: CASSPTDSNTGELFF. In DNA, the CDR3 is TGTGCCAGCAGCCCGACGGACAGCAACACCGGGGAGCTGTTTTTT.

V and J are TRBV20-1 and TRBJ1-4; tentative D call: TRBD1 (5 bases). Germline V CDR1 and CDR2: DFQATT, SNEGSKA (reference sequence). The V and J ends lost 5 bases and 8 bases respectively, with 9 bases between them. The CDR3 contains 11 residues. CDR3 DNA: TGCAGTGCTGGGACGTCCGAAAAACTGTTTTTT. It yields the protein CSAGTSEKLFF.

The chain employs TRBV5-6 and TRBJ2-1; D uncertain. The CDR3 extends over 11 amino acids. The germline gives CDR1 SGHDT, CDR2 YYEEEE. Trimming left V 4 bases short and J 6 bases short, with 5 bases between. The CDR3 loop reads CASSKVNEQFF. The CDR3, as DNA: TGTGCCAGCAGCAAAGTCAATGAGCAGTTCTTC.

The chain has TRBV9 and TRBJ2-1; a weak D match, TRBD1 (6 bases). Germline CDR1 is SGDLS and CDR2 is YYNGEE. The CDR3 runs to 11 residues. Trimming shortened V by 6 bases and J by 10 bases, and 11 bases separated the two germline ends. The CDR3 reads CASTTGTEQFF. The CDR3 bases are TGTGCCAGCACCACCGGGACAGAGCAGTTCTTC.

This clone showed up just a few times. CDR3 sequence: CASSAQGTGNHDEQFF. CDR3 nucleotide sequence: TGTGCCAGCAGCGCCCAAGGGACAGGGAATCATGATGAGCAGTTCTTC. The chain recombines TRBV7-2 with TRBJ2-1; 9 nucleotides agree with TRBD1. Per the germline V gene, CDR1 is SGHTA and CDR2 is FQGNSA. J gave up 8 bases and V 5 bases, and 13 bases lay outside the gene matches. This CDR3 is 16 amino acids long.

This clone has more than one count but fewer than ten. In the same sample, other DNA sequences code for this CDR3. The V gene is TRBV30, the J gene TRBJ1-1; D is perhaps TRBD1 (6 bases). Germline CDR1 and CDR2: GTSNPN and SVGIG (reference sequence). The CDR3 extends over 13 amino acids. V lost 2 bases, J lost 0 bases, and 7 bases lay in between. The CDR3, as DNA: TGTGCCTGGAGTACAGGGATGAACACTGAAGCTTTCTTT. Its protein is CAWSTGMNTEAFF.

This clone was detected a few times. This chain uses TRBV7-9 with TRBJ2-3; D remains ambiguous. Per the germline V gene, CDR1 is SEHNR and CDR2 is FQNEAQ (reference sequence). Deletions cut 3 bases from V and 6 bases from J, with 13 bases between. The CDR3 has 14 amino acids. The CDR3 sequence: CASSFYWQGDTQYF. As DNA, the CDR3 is TGTGCCAGCAGCTTCTACTGGCAAGGGGATACGCAGTATTTT.

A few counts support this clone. CDR3: CASSDAQEYQETQYF. CDR3 nucleotides: TGTGCCAGCAGTGATGCGCAGGAGTACCAAGAGACCCAGTACTTC. The J gene is TRBJ2-5, the V gene TRBV25-1; no reliable D call. Germline-derived CDR1 and CDR2 are MGHDK and SYGVNS. The CDR3 loop spans 15 amino acids. Trimming cost V 3 bases and J 0 bases, with 11 bases left between them.

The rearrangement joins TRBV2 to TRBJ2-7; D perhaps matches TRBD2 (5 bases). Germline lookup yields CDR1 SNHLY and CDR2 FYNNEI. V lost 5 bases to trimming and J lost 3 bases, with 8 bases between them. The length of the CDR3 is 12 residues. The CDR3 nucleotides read TGTGCCAGCAGTCCGGGATTCTACGAGCAGTACTTC. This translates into CASSPGFYEQYF.

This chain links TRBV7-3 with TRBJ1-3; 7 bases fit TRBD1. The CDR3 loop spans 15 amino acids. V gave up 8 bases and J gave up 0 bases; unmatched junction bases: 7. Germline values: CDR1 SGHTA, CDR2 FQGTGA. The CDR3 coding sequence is TGTGCCAGCGGCGGGACAGCCAACTCTGGAAACACCATATATTTT. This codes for CASGGTANSGNTIYF.

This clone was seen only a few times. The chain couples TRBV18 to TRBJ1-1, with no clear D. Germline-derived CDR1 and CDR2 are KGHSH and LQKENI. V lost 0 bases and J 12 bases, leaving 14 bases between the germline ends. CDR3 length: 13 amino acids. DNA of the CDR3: TGTGCCAGCTCACCACCAATAACTGAGAAAACTTTCTTT. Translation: CASSPPITEKTFF.

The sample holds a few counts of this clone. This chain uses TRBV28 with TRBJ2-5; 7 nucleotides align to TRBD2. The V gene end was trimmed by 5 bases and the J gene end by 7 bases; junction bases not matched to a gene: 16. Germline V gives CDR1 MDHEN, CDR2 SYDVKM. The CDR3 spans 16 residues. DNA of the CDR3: TGTGCCAGCAGTCTCCTAGCGGACCCAGGGTTGGGGACCCAGTACTTC. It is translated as CASSLLADPGLGTQYF.

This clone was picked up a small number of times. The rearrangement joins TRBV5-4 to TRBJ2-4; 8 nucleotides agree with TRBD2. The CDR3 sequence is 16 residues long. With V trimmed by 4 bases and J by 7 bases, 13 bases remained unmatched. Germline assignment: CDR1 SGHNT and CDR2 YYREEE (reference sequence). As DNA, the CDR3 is TGTGCCAGCAGCCCGTCCGGGGGGGGCCGAGGGAACATTCAGTACTTC. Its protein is CASSPSGGGRGNIQYF. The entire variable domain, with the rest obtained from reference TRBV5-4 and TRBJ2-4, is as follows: ETGVTQSPTHLIKTRGQQVTLRCSSQSGHNTVSWYQQALGQGPQFIFQYYREEENGRGNFPPRFSGLQFPNYSSELNVNALELDDSALYLCASSPSGGGRGNIQYFGAGTRLSVL.